The 22 T cell receptor beta chains reported below all come from one sample, sequenced in a study of cytomegalovirus exposure and HLA in healthy donors. Primers for the PCR totalled 60 Vbeta and 13 Jbeta. TCRdb's table, derived via immunoSEQ multiplex PCR, lists solely in-frame clones and lacks some. The sample comprises under 200,000 clones, approximately 79% of which are singletons, and approximately 4.4% rests with the top ten. Sequenced input: PBMCs. The source is a woman in her 30s in good health and CMV-seropositive.

The chain carries TRBV10-3 and TRBJ1-3, with TRBD1 matching over 8 bases. The V and J ends lost 6 bases and 2 bases, in that order; junction bases with no gene match: 12. In germline, CDR1 is ENHRY, CDR2 SYGVKD. This CDR3 has 17 residues. The CDR3 DNA reads TGTGCCATCAGACCTGACAGGGGTATGTCAACTGGAAACACCATATATTTT. Translation gives CAIRPDRGMSTGNTIYF.

The V and J genes are TRBV7-2 and TRBJ2-5; D is possibly TRBD1 (6 bases). The V end lost 3 bases, the J end lost 4 bases, and 6 bases lay between the germline ends. This CDR3 spans 12 amino acids. Germline values: CDR1 SGHTA, CDR2 FQGNSA. CDR3 loop: CASSFRGETQYF. The CDR3 coding sequence is TGTGCCAGCAGCTTCAGGGGAGAGACCCAGTACTTC.

V is TRBV7-8 and J is TRBJ2-3; a weak D match, TRBD2 (6 bases). Germline values: CDR1 SGHVS, CDR2 FQNEAQ. This CDR3 contains 15 residues. The V gene lost 1 base and the J gene lost 4 bases, with 12 bases spanning the gap. DNA for the CDR3: TGTGCCAGCAGCTTAGGAGGGGACTCCGCAGATACGCAGTATTTT. Translated: CASSLGGDSADTQYF.

V and J are TRBV2 and TRBJ2-5; 10 bases are shared with TRBD2. CDR3 length: 17 residues. J was trimmed by 4 bases and V by 7 bases; bases with no gene match: 15. The germline V gene has CDR1 SNHLY and CDR2 FYNNEI. The chain's CDR3 is CASTSRLAGVVGETQYF. In nucleotides, the CDR3 is TGTGCCAGCACTAGTCGGCTAGCGGGAGTGGTGGGAGAGACCCAGTACTTC.

The chain carries TRBV6-5 and TRBJ1-5; D ambiguous. V lost 5 bases, J lost 3 bases, and 8 bases lay in between. The CDR3 has 13 residues. In germline, CDR1 is MNHEY, CDR2 SVGAGI. CDR3 sequence (DNA): TGTGCCAGCAGTCGAGGGAACAATCAGCCCCAGCATTTT. Its protein is CASSRGNNQPQHF.

CDR3 in DNA: TGTGCCAGCAGTTCGGGTCTAGCTAACTATGGCTACACCTTC. It translates to CASSSGLANYGYTF. This chain links TRBV28 with TRBJ1-2; no firm D call. This CDR3 is built from 14 residues. Trimming shortened V by 4 bases and J by 0 bases, and 9 bases separated the two germline ends. Looked up from germline, CDR1 is MDHEN and CDR2 is SYDVKM.

In nucleotides, the CDR3 is TGTGCCAGTAACCCGACAGGGGTCATCTATGGCTACACCTTC. Protein: CASNPTGVIYGYTF. This chain connects TRBV19 to TRBJ1-2, with 8 bases aligning to TRBD1. Trimming at V came to 7 bases and at J to 4 bases, leaving 8 bases not matched to a gene. Germline values: CDR1 LNHDA, CDR2 SQIVND (reference sequence). This CDR3 spans 14 amino acids.

The chain combines TRBV5-1 with TRBJ1-5, with 10 bases fitting TRBD1. Germline V gene sequence: CDR1 SGHRS, CDR2 YFSETQ. Trimming removed 4 bases from V and 8 bases from J; junction bases left unmatched: 6. The CDR3 is 14 residues long. CDR3 sequence: CASSVDRGVEPQHF. The CDR3 bases are TGCGCCAGCAGCGTGGACAGGGGGGTCGAGCCCCAGCATTTT.

This chain links TRBV6-5 with TRBJ2-1; 9 nucleotides line up with TRBD2. After removal of 0 bases from V and 3 bases from J, the junction contained 0 bases not matched to a gene. The CDR3 runs 15 residues. CDR1 is MNHEY, CDR2 SVGAGI, per germline. CDR3 sequence (DNA): TGTGCCAGCAGTTACTCGACTAGCGGCTACAATGAGCAGTTCTTC. Translating gives CASSYSTSGYNEQFF.

The chain employs TRBV27 and TRBJ2-7; 9 positions agree with TRBD1. Per germline, CDR1 MNHEY and CDR2 SMNVEV (reference sequence). With V trimmed by 5 bases and J by 3 bases, 5 bases remained unmatched. The CDR3 contains 14 residues. Here the CDR3 reads CASSTGQGSYEQYF. CDR3 bases: TGTGCCAGCAGTACGGGACAGGGTAGCTACGAGCAGTACTTC.

The chain uses TRBV4-2 and TRBJ2-7; TRBD2 is a possible D gene (5 bases). Germline CDR1 is LGHNA and CDR2 is YNFKEQ. The CDR3 covers 15 residues. Trimming stripped 0 bases from V and 4 bases from J, with 13 bases between. In DNA form, the CDR3 reads TGTGCCAGCAGCCAAGACCGAGCGGCATATTACGAGCAGTACTTC. Translation: CASSQDRAAYYEQYF.

This chain links TRBV6-6 with TRBJ1-5, with 7 bases that match TRBD1. The germline V gene has CDR1 MNHNY and CDR2 SVGAGI (reference sequence). The ends lost 5 bases at V and 4 bases at J; junction bases unmatched: 5. This CDR3 is 14 amino acids long. For the CDR3, the DNA is TGTGCCAGCAGTCCATCGACAGGGAATCAGCCCCAGCATTTT. Amino acids: CASSPSTGNQPQHF.

The chain couples TRBV28 to TRBJ1-1; unclear D gene. This CDR3 is built from 10 residues. V was shortened by 10 bases and J by 4 bases, with 7 bases between the two germline ends. Germline CDR1 and CDR2: MDHEN and SYDVKM. The CDR3 reads CATRLTEAFF. The CDR3 nucleotides are TGTGCCACCCGTCTCACTGAAGCTTTCTTT.

The V call is TRBV7-9, the J call TRBJ2-7; 11 nucleotides match TRBD2. Germline V gene sequence: CDR1 SEHNR, CDR2 FQNEAQ (reference sequence). The junction had 9 bases not matched to a gene; V was cut back by 3 bases and J by 5 bases. The CDR3 runs to 16 residues. The CDR3 is CASSFLGSSGRDEQYF. CDR3 DNA: TGTGCCAGCAGCTTCCTAGGAAGTAGCGGGAGGGACGAGCAGTACTTC.

The J gene is TRBJ1-1, the V gene TRBV2; TRBD1 might be the D (6 bases). The CDR3 is 15 amino acids. CDR1 is SNHLY and CDR2 is FYNNEI in the germline V gene. Trimming shortened V by 6 bases and J by 2 bases, and 16 bases separated the two germline ends. The CDR3 protein is CASRGYGRGNTEAFF. The CDR3 nucleotides read TGTGCCAGCAGGGGGTATGGCAGGGGAAACACTGAAGCTTTCTTT. Based on the CDR3 plus reference TRBV2 and TRBJ1-1, the full variable domain is EPEVTQTPSHQVTQMGQEVILRCVPISNHLYFYWYRQILGQKVEFLVSFYNNEISEKSEIFDDQFSVERPDGSNFTLKIRSTKLEDSAMYFCASRGYGRGNTEAFFGQGTRLTVV.

This chain joins TRBV5-1 and TRBJ2-1; 9 positions match TRBD2. CDR1 and CDR2 from the germline V gene are SGHRS and YFSETQ. V dropped 4 bases and J dropped 7; count of bases not matched to a gene: 9. The CDR3 sequence is 15 residues long. CDR3 sequence: CASSRAGGLNNEQFF. In nucleotides, the CDR3 is TGCGCCAGCAGCCGAGCGGGGGGCCTAAATAATGAGCAGTTCTTC. The whole variable domain, remainder taken from reference TRBV5-1 and TRBJ2-1, is KAGVTQTPRYLIKTRGQQVTLSCSPISGHRSVSWYQQTPGQGLQFLFEYFSETQRNKGNFPGRFSGRQFSNSRSEMNVSTLELGDSALYLCASSRAGGLNNEQFFGPGTRLTVL.

The chain uses TRBV5-1 and TRBJ2-7; 9 bases fit TRBD1. The germline V gene has CDR1 SGHRS and CDR2 YFSETQ. Trimming cost V 0 bases and J 3 bases; bases outside gene matches: 4. CDR3 length: 15 residues. CDR3 bases: TGCGCCAGCAGCTTGGCTGGACAGGGGATCTACGAGCAGTACTTC. This codes for CASSLAGQGIYEQYF.

The V gene is TRBV9, the J gene TRBJ1-3; D call uncertain. Per germline, CDR1 SGDLS and CDR2 YYNGEE. This CDR3 spans 15 amino acids. Between the trimmed V and J ends, which lost 0 bases and 1 base, there was a span of 8 bases. The chain's CDR3 is CASSVGGQSGNTIYF. DNA of the CDR3: TGTGCCAGCAGCGTAGGAGGGCAATCTGGAAACACCATATATTTT. The complete variable domain, with remaining parts taken from reference TRBV9 and TRBJ1-3, reads DSGVTQTPKHLITATGQRVTLRCSPRSGDLSVYWYQQSLDQGLQFLIQYYNGEERAKGNILERFSAQQFPDLHSELNLSSLELGDSALYFCASSVGGQSGNTIYFGEGSWLTVV.

The chain is built from TRBV11-3 and TRBJ2-5; maybe TRBD1 (6 bases). The CDR3 is made up of 15 amino acids. V dropped 1 base and J dropped 5 bases, with 14 bases sitting between them. Germline V gives CDR1 SGHNT, CDR2 YENEEA. The CDR3 DNA sequence: TGTGCCAGCAGCTTAGTACAGGGCCTTTGGGAGACCCAGTACTTC. Protein sequence: CASSLVQGLWETQYF.

The gene calls are TRBV15 and TRBJ1-1, with D unclear. Germline values: CDR1 LNHNV, CDR2 YYDKDF (reference sequence). The CDR3 runs 13 residues. The germline V and J ends were trimmed by 8 bases and 4 bases, with 14 bases remaining between them. The CDR3 protein is CATDNGDGTEAFF. CDR3 nucleotide sequence: TGTGCCACCGATAACGGGGATGGCACTGAAGCTTTCTTT.

As regards this clone: Other DNA sequences in this sample translate to the same CDR3. J is TRBJ2-3 and V is TRBV15; 7 bases match TRBD2. The germline V gene encodes CDR1 LNHNV and CDR2 YYDKDF (reference sequence). The V gene end was trimmed by 8 bases and the J gene end by 1 base; junction bases not matched to a gene: 3. CDR3 size: 13 residues. This CDR3 is CATQAGGTDTQYF. For the CDR3, the DNA is TGTGCCACCCAGGCGGGGGGCACAGATACGCAGTATTTT.

CDR3 coding DNA: TGCGCCAGCAGCTCACTACCACTAGCGATTGAGCAGTTCTTC. This gives the protein CASSSLPLAIEQFF. The chain has TRBV5-1 and TRBJ2-1; 7 bases match TRBD2. The CDR3 runs 14 residues. In germline, CDR1 is SGHRS, CDR2 YFSETQ. V was pared by 3 bases and J by 9 bases, with 9 bases of the junction left unmatched.